Listed here are 12 T cell receptor beta chains from one sample, sequenced in a study of breast tumors, draining lymph nodes, adjacent tissues. TCRdb re-called the multiplex PCR reads with MiXCR, one entry per CDR3 protein. The sample carries some 100,000 distinct CDR3 sequences, around 21% recorded once. Axillary draining lymph nodes of breast cancer patients supplied the node samples. The material sequenced was axillary lymph node tissue. All receptors derive from a female donor with breast cancer. Some clones in this sample may be carry-over from other donors' samples.

The chain combines TRBV7-3 with TRBJ2-3; D not resolved. V was clipped by 1 base and J by 6 bases, with 14 bases between them. This CDR3 spans 15 amino acids. The germline CDR1 and CDR2 sequences are SGHTA and FQGTGA. CDR3 protein: CASSLSPLTRDTQYF. DNA for the CDR3: TGTGCCAGCAGCTTAAGTCCACTAACGAGGGATACGCAGTATTTT.

Many counts were recorded for this clonotype. The chain joins TRBV2 to TRBJ2-7; 8 bases match TRBD2. V lost 3 bases, J lost 2 bases, and 12 bases stayed unmatched. The CDR3 runs 17 residues. Germline V lookup: CDR1 SNHLY, CDR2 FYNNEI. CDR3 sequence: CASSDGAGDGLAYEQYF. DNA for the CDR3: TGTGCCAGCAGTGACGGAGCGGGAGACGGCTTGGCCTACGAGCAGTACTTC.

The gene calls are TRBV6-1 and TRBJ2-3; 8 bases line up with TRBD2. The J segment lost 4 bases and the V segment lost 0 bases, leaving 9 bases of the junction unmatched. The CDR3 is 17 residues long. Germline CDR1 reads MNHNS; CDR2 reads SASEGT. CDR3 nucleotides: TGTGCCAGCAGTGAAGCGCTGGCGGGGGGCCGTGCAGATACGCAGTATTTT. Translated, it gives CASSEALAGGRADTQYF.

This clonotype was counted at least ten times. The rearrangement joins TRBV3-1 to TRBJ2-7, with a possible D match to TRBD2 (6 bases). V lost 1 base and J lost 4, with 14 bases in between. Germline V CDR1 and CDR2: LGHDT, YNNKEL (reference sequence). The CDR3 totals 15 residues. The CDR3 region is CASSQGLLAWYEQYF. The CDR3 DNA is TGTGCCAGCAGCCAAGGTCTGCTAGCGTGGTACGAGCAGTACTTC.

This chain links TRBV7-8 with TRBJ1-2; tentatively, D is TRBD1 (5 bases). Looked up from germline, CDR1 is SGHVS and CDR2 is FQNEAQ. Trimming shortened V by 5 bases and J by 6 bases, and 19 bases separated the two germline ends. The CDR3 is 15 residues long. CDR3 sequence: CASSARAGTQDGYTF. The CDR3 DNA reads as TGTGCCAGCAGCGCCCGGGCAGGGACTCAAGATGGCTACACCTTC. The variable domain in full, with the rest retrieved from reference TRBV7-8 and TRBJ1-2, is GAGVSQSPRYKVAKRGQDVALRCDPISGHVSLFWYQQALGQGPEFLTYFQNEAQLDKSGLPSDRFFAERPEGSVSTLKIQRTQQEDSAVYLCASSARAGTQDGYTFGSGTRLTVV.

This clonotype occurred many times. The chain joins TRBV7-9 to TRBJ2-3; D not certain. Trimming took off 0 bases at V and 0 bases at J, with 4 bases between the two ends. The CDR3 has 14 amino acids. Per germline, CDR1 SEHNR and CDR2 FQNEAQ (reference sequence). CDR3 loop: CASSLATSTDTQYF. The CDR3 DNA sequence: TGTGCCAGCAGCTTAGCGACTAGCACAGATACGCAGTATTTT.

On this clonotype itself: A read error is possible here, since a much larger clone lies one base away. The V and J genes are TRBV19 and TRBJ2-1, with a possible D match to TRBD2 (5 bases). Germline assignment: CDR1 LNHDA and CDR2 SQIVND (reference sequence). The V end lost 8 bases, the J end lost 6 bases, and 20 bases lay between the germline ends. CDR3 size: 15 residues. The CDR3 sequence is CASASVEGLFNEQFF. The DNA for the CDR3 is TGTGCCAGTGCCTCCGTTGAGGGCCTTTTCAATGAGCAGTTCTTC.

V gene TRBV30 combines with J gene TRBJ2-1; a possible D gene is TRBD1 (6 bases). V was cut by 2 bases and J by 0 bases, with 14 bases left in between. CDR1 and CDR2 (germline): GTSNPN, SVGIG (reference sequence). This CDR3 contains 16 residues. The DNA for the CDR3 is TGTGCCTGGAGTATATTCGGACAGAGCTCCTACAATGAGCAGTTCTTC. It is translated as CAWSIFGQSSYNEQFF.

This clonotype showed up many times. J is TRBJ2-7 and V is TRBV30, with D possibly matching TRBD2 (5 bases). This CDR3 comprises 12 residues. Trimming cost V 2 bases and J 5 bases, with 10 bases left between them. Germline-derived CDR1 and CDR2 are GTSNPN and SVGIG (reference sequence). The CDR3 DNA sequence: TGTGCCTGGAGTCCGGGGAGCAACGAGCAGTACTTC. Translated: CAWSPGSNEQYF. Complete variable domain (other parts from reference TRBV30 and TRBJ2-7): SQTIHQWPATLVQPVGSPLSLECTVEGTSNPNLYWYRQAAGRGLQLLFYSVGIGQISSEVPQNLSASRPQDRQFILSSKKLLLSDSGFYLCAWSPGSNEQYFGPGTRLTVT.

This chain uses TRBV12-3 or TRBV12-4 with TRBJ1-5; 9 bases map to TRBD1. CDR3 length equals 20 residues. Germline trimming cut 3 bases from V and 3 bases from J; bases unmatched to any gene: 18. The CDR3 DNA follows: TGTGCCAGCAGTTTCGAACAGGGGGCCTACCTCCATGGAAACAATCAGCCCCAGCATTTT. This codes for CASSFEQGAYLHGNNQPQHF.

This clonotype was detected many times. The V and J genes are TRBV6-4 and TRBJ2-3; the match to TRBD1 covers 9 bases. The V gene end was trimmed by 6 bases and the J gene end by 2 bases; junction bases not matched to a gene: 3. The CDR3 totals 14 residues. Looked up from germline, CDR1 is MRHNA and CDR2 is SNTAGT. CDR3 in DNA: TGTGCCAGCAGCCGGGACAGGGTCACAGATACGCAGTATTTT. Translation: CASSRDRVTDTQYF.

This clonotype was seen ten or more times. The V gene is TRBV5-6, the J gene TRBJ2-3; 12 bases align to TRBD2. J lost 6 bases, V lost 4 bases, and 9 bases had no gene match. Germline CDR1 reads SGHDT; CDR2 reads YYEEEE. This CDR3 is built from 16 residues. The chain's CDR3 is CASSGLAGGYGDTQYF. The CDR3 DNA is TGTGCCAGCAGCGGCCTAGCGGGGGGGTATGGGGATACGCAGTATTTT.